One and the same sample provided the 7 T cell receptor beta chains below, sequenced in a study of cytomegalovirus exposure and HLA in healthy donors. Primers for the PCR totalled 60 Vbeta and 13 Jbeta. Method: immunoSEQ multiplex PCR; TCRdb's copy keeps in-frame clones and lacks some. The repertoire includes 110,000 or so clones, 60% to 80% of them detected once, and 15% to 20% sits in the top ten. The specimen sequenced was PBMCs. These receptors all come from a man over 45 in good health and CMV-seropositive.

CDR3 bases: TGTGCCAGCAGTTCTGCGGGAGGTCACTACGAGCAGTACTTC. It specifies CASSSAGGHYEQYF. V and J are TRBV27 and TRBJ2-7; 8 positions match TRBD2. Germline values: CDR1 MNHEY, CDR2 SMNVEV (reference sequence). Unmatched junction bases numbered 5, after V lost 4 bases and J lost 3 bases. CDR3 length equals 14 residues.

The chain links TRBV11-3 to TRBJ1-2, with a tentative D call TRBD1 (5 bases). V was trimmed by 1 base and J by 5 bases, leaving 5 bases between them. This CDR3 has 12 residues. Germline loops: CDR1 SGHNT, CDR2 YENEEA. The CDR3 here is CASSLGQYGYTF. The CDR3 bases are TGTGCCAGCAGCTTAGGACAGTATGGCTACACCTTC.

This clone has only one observation. This chain joins TRBV28 and TRBJ2-1; weak D call: TRBD2 (5 bases). Trimming removed 4 bases from V and 3 bases from J, with 7 bases in between. Germline V CDR1 and CDR2: MDHEN, SYDVKM. This CDR3 comprises 13 residues. Here the CDR3 DNA reads TGTGCCAGCAGTTCGGGAAGCTACAATGAGCAGTTCTTC. Encoded protein: CASSSGSYNEQFF.

Only one count was recorded for this clone. The chain is built from TRBV13 and TRBJ1-4, with D unclear. Trimming removed 4 bases at V and 4 bases at J, with 10 bases between. Germline V gene data show CDR1 as PRHDT and CDR2 as FYEKMQ (reference sequence). CDR3 length equals 14 residues. The CDR3 reads CASSSGNFNEKLFF. In nucleotides, the CDR3 is TGTGCCAGCAGCTCCGGGAACTTTAATGAAAAACTGTTTTTT.

This sequence joins TRBV5-1 and TRBJ1-2; 11 nucleotides align to TRBD1. The V and J ends lost 4 bases and 4 bases, in that order; junction bases with no gene match: 6. CDR1 is SGHRS, CDR2 YFSETQ, per germline. This CDR3 is 15 amino acids long. Here the CDR3 reads CASSQGQGAIYGYTF. The CDR3 nucleotides read TGCGCCAGCAGCCAAGGACAGGGGGCCATCTATGGCTACACCTTC.

V usage is TRBV21-1 and J usage is TRBJ1-5; TRBD1 is the table's D call and was not checked against the DNA. TRBV21-1 is flagged as a pseudogene. The CDR3 loop spans 15 amino acids. The CDR3, as DNA: TGTGCCAGCAGCAACTGGCAGGGTAACAATCAGCCCCAGCATTTT. It specifies CASSNWQGNNQPQHF.

This clone was seen only a few times. The gene calls are TRBV4-3 and TRBJ2-1; D ambiguous. With 1 base removed from V and 10 bases from J, the gap between germline ends came to 14 bases. This CDR3 has 14 residues. The germline V gene encodes CDR1 LGHNA and CDR2 YSLEER. In DNA, the CDR3 is TGCGCCAGCAGCCAAGTGAAATTATTGGCCGAGCAGTTCTTC. Translating gives CASSQVKLLAEQFF.